This TCR beta chain emerged from a study of blood T cell repertoires in COVID-19. Study as a whole: Acute and convalescent COVID-19 samples came from the United States, Italy and Spain. Sources were T cells, B-cell-depleted T cells, or PBMCs; the material itself was cDNA or gDNA.

In regard to this clone: One end of the junction varies from germline; a read error may be responsible.

Authors' processing steps: Estimates of nucleated cell counts were drawn from the amplification of reference gene primers. Assay: immunoSEQ multiplex PCR; the TCRdb copy retains only in-frame clones and omits some. V, J and clone size are those of that table, while D and trimming were read from the DNA. The data contain tens of thousands of clones, about 82% of them singletons. The CDR3 sequence is 14 residues long. The V gene's germline CDR1 is MDHEN and CDR2 SYDVKM. The TCR originated in a man in his 70s with acute or convalescent COVID-19. Sequences were obtained from peripheral blood. The chain is built from TRBV28 and TRBJ1-2; maybe TRBD1 (6 bases). CDR3 sequence reads: CASSLRQANYGYTF. For the CDR3, the DNA is TGTGCCAGCAGTTTACGACAGGCTAATTATGGCTACACCTTC.